This TCR beta chain was profiled in a study of shared clonotypes between healthy human individuals. Turning to the study itself: Donor ages ranged 18 to 49 years: two women, a few men. Study-level results: Sampling involved blood alone; tissue repertoires likely differ.

A remark on this clone: The antigen is not known.

Germline loops: CDR1 SGHKS, CDR2 YYEKEE (reference sequence). CDR3 length: 16 amino acids. The J segment lost 5 bases and the V segment lost 0 bases, leaving 8 bases of the junction unmatched. Genomic DNA from each subset was divided evenly over several immunoSEQ plates. TCRdb keeps only in-frame clones here, not all; method: immunoSEQ multiplex PCR. The profile shows roughly 2.4 million clones, under 97% of them singletons. Material: naive CD4+ T cells sorted from blood. The sample's subset: CD45RA+ positively selected. This receptor was identified in a man aged 18 to 35 in good health. The V gene is TRBV5-5, the J gene TRBJ1-5, with 7 nucleotides matching TRBD1. CDR3 in DNA: TGTGCCAGCAGCTTGGACAGGGGTGCTGACTATCAGCCCCAGCATTTT. It yields the protein CASSLDRGADYQPQHF.